This TCR beta chain was captured in a study of PD-1 blockade in mismatch repair-deficient tumors. Study-wide context: Patients had approximately 11 mismatch repair-deficient cancer types and were previously treated and progressing. Findings and caveats of the study: Tumor-resident clones, often undetectable pretreatment in blood, expanded then contracted after pembrolizumab.

Generated by immunoSEQ multiplex PCR, the TCRdb table keeps only in-frame clones and is missing some. This table holds fewer than 100,000 clones, 65% to 85% found once. As regards this clone: Its target is unknown.

The germline V and J ends were trimmed by 0 bases and 8 bases, with 13 bases remaining between them. The CDR3 length is 15 residues. Germline V gene data show CDR1 as SEHNR and CDR2 as FQNEAQ (reference sequence). Every patient had mismatch repair deficiency by PCR or immunohistochemistry. V gene TRBV7-9 combines with J gene TRBJ1-4, with TRBD1 as a possible D gene (5 bases). The clonotype originates from an adult with mismatch repair-deficient cancer. Sequencing was performed on peripheral blood, taken 12 weeks after starting pembrolizumab. Written as DNA, the CDR3 is TGTGCCAGCAGCTTAGCGTTGGGGGAGAGCGAAAAACTGTTTTTT. This gives the protein CASSLALGESEKLFF. Full variable domain (remainder filled in from reference TRBV7-9 and TRBJ1-4): DTGVSQNPRHKITKRGQNVTFRCDPISEHNRLYWYRQTLGQGPEFLTYFQNEAQLEKSRLLSDRFSAERPKGSFSTLEIQRTEQGDSAMYLCASSLALGESEKLFFGSGTQLSVL.